The 7 T cell receptor beta chains presented below share a single source sample, sequenced in a study of T cell responses to AZD1222 COVID-19 vaccine. Produced via immunoSEQ multiplex PCR; TCRdb's table is partial and in-frame only. This table holds over 100,000 clones, around 90% found once. This specimen was peripheral blood, taken on day 0 of AZD1222 vaccination. The source is an adult in good health.

This clone was counted a few times. CDR3 DNA sequence: TGCGCCAGCAGCTTTTCGTGGACAGGGGGCTACCACGACACAGATACGCAGTATTTT. This gives the protein CASSFSWTGGYHDTDTQYF. The rearrangement joins TRBV5-1 to TRBJ2-3; TRBD1 aligns across 11 bases. This CDR3 contains 19 residues. Germline CDR1 SGHRS, CDR2 YFSETQ. J was trimmed by 2 bases and V by 2 bases; bases with no gene match: 13.

The chain couples TRBV6-5 to TRBJ2-1, with D unclear. The ends were cut back, 11 bases at V and 0 bases at J, with 14 bases in the middle. Germline values: CDR1 MNHEY, CDR2 SVGAGI. The length of the CDR3 is 14 residues. In nucleotides, the CDR3 is TGTGCCCCCAAAGGAGTTAGCTCCTACAATGAGCAGTTCTTC. Encoded protein: CAPKGVSSYNEQFF.

This sequence joins TRBV6-5 and TRBJ2-5; D gene uncertain. The germline V gene encodes CDR1 MNHEY and CDR2 SVGAGI. The CDR3 consists of 13 residues. Trimming took off 8 bases at V and 1 base at J, with 11 bases between the two ends. The CDR3 protein is CASQRNLQETQYF. DNA of the CDR3: TGTGCCAGCCAACGGAACCTCCAAGAGACCCAGTACTTC.

The chain carries TRBV5-4 and TRBJ1-2; the match to TRBD1 covers 7 bases. The germline CDR1 and CDR2 sequences are SGHNT and YYREEE (reference sequence). This CDR3 has 14 amino acids. V lost 4 bases to trimming and J lost 8 bases; unmatched junction nucleotides: 11. The CDR3 DNA reads TGTGCCAGCAGCCCGACAGGGCCTGGGGTAGGCTACACCTTC. Translating gives CASSPTGPGVGYTF.

Worth noting for this clone: A junction end diverges from the germline sequence, so it may reflect a read error. The chain employs TRBV15 and TRBJ2-1; D possibly corresponds to TRBD1 (7 bases). This CDR3 is 15 amino acids long. The germline V gene has CDR1 LNHNV and CDR2 YYDKDF (reference sequence). The CDR3 sequence: CATSRGGTAYDEQFF. The CDR3 coding sequence is TGTGCCACCAGCAGAGGCGGGACAGCCTACGATGAGCAGTTCTTC.

CDR3: CASRGGHNEQFF. CDR3 DNA: TGTGCCAGCAGGGGGGGCCACAATGAGCAGTTCTTC. The chain employs TRBV2 and TRBJ2-1; either TRBD1 or TRBD2 may fit D (6 bases each). The CDR3 consists of 12 residues. Germline CDR1 is SNHLY and CDR2 is FYNNEI. The V end lost 6 bases, the J end lost 5 bases, and 8 bases lay between the germline ends.

The CDR3 region is CASSEGTPNEAFF. The CDR3 DNA reads TGTGCCAGCAGTGAAGGTACACCTAATGAAGCTTTCTTT. The chain joins TRBV2 to TRBJ1-1; D ambiguous. The CDR3 is 13 amino acids. Germline V CDR1 and CDR2: SNHLY, FYNNEI. Trimming took off 1 base at V and 7 bases at J, with 10 bases between the two ends.